This TCR beta chain comes out of a study of blood T cell repertoires in COVID-19. The table came from immunoSEQ multiplex PCR; TCRdb's copy has only in-frame clones and leaves some out. This sample yields around 200,000 clones, of which 70% to 90% are seen a single time; roughly 3.2% belongs to the top ten. Deletions cut 1 base from V and 4 bases from J, with 6 bases between. The length of the CDR3 is 13 residues. Germline CDR1 MGHRA, CDR2 YSYEKL. The V call is TRBV4-1, the J call TRBJ2-3; D possibly corresponds to TRBD2 (6 bases). The origin of this receptor is a woman in her forties or fifties in a cohort exposed to, infected with or recovered from COVID-19 (not recorded which). Sequenced sample: PBMCs or T cells enriched from blood (not recorded which). The CDR3 DNA sequence: TGCGCCAGCAGCCAAGGACTAGCAGATACGCAGTATTTT. Translation gives CASSQGLADTQYF.